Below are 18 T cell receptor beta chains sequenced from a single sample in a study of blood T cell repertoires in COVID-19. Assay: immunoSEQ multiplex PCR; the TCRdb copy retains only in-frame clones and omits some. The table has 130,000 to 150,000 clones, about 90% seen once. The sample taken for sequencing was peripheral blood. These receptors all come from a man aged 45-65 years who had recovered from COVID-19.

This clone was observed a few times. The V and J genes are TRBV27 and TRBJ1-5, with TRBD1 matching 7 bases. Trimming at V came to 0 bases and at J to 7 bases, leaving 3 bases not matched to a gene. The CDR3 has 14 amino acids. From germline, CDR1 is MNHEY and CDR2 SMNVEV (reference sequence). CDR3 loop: CASSLSEGAQPQHF. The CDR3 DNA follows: TGTGCCAGCAGTTTATCGGAGGGGGCACAGCCCCAGCATTTT.

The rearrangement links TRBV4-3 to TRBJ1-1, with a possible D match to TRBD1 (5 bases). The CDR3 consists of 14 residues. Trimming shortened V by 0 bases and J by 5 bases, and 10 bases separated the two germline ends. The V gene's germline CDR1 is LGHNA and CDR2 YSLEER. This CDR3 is CASSQDRGRTEAFF. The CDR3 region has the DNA TGCGCCAGCAGCCAAGATCGGGGGAGAACTGAAGCTTTCTTT.

The CDR3: CASSYSMTDSYGYTF. The CDR3 coding sequence is TGTGCCAGCAGTTACTCGATGACAGATTCCTATGGCTACACCTTC. This rearrangement joins TRBV6-6 to TRBJ1-2, with a possible D match to TRBD1 (5 bases). The CDR3 covers 15 residues. The ends were cut back, 0 bases at V and 4 bases at J, with 12 bases in the middle. Germline CDR1 MNHNY, CDR2 SVGAGI (reference sequence).

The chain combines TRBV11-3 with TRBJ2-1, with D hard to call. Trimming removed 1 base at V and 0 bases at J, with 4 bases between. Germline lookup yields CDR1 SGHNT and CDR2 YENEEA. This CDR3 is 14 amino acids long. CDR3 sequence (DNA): TGTGCCAGCAGCTTAGGAGGCTCCTACAATGAGCAGTTCTTC. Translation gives CASSLGGSYNEQFF.

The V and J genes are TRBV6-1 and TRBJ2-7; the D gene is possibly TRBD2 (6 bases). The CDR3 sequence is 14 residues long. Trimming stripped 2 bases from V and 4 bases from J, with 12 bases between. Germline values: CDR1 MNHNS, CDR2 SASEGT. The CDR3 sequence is CASSEQGLGYEQYF. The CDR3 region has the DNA TGTGCCAGCAGTGAACAGGGACTCGGTTACGAGCAGTACTTC.

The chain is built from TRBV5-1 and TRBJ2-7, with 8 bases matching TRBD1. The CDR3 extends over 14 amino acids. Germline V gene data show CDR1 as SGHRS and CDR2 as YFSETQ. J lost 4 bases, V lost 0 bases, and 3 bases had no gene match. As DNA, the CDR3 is TGCGCCAGCAGCTTGGACCAGGGGGCTTACGAGCAGTACTTC. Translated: CASSLDQGAYEQYF. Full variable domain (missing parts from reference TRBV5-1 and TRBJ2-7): KAGVTQTPRYLIKTRGQQVTLSCSPISGHRSVSWYQQTPGQGLQFLFEYFSETQRNKGNFPGRFSGRQFSNSRSEMNVSTLELGDSALYLCASSLDQGAYEQYFGPGTRLTVT.

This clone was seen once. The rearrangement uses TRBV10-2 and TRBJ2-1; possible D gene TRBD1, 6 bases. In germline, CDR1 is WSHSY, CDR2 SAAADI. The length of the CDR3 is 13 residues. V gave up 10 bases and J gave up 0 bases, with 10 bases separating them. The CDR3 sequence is CATGQSSYNEQFF. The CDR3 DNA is TGCGCCACTGGACAGAGCTCCTACAATGAGCAGTTCTTC.

In nucleotides, the CDR3 is TGTGCCAGTGAACAGCGGACCGGGGAGCTGTTTTTT. Translation: CASEQRTGELFF. V and J are TRBV19 and TRBJ2-2; weak D call: TRBD2 (5 bases). This CDR3 comprises 12 residues. With 8 bases removed from V and 5 bases from J, the gap between germline ends came to 9 bases. Germline-derived CDR1 and CDR2 are LNHDA and SQIVND (reference sequence).

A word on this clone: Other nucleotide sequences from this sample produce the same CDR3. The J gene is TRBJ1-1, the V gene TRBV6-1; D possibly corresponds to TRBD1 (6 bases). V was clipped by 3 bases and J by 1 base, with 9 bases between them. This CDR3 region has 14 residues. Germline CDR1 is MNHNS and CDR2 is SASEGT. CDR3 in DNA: TGTGCCAGCAGTGATCTCAGGGGGAACACTGAAGCTTTCTTT. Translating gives CASSDLRGNTEAFF.

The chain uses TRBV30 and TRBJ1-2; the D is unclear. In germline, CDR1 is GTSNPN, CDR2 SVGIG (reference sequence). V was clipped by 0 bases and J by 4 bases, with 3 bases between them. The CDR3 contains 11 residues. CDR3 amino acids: CAWSVLYGYTF. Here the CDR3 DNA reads TGTGCCTGGAGTGTCCTCTATGGCTACACCTTC.

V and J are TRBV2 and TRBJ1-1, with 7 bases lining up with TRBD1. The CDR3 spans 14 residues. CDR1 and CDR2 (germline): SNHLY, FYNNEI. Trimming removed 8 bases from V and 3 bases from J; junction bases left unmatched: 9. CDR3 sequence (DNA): TGTGCCAGCGGTGGACAGGTGCTATACACTGAAGCTTTCTTT. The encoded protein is CASGGQVLYTEAFF.

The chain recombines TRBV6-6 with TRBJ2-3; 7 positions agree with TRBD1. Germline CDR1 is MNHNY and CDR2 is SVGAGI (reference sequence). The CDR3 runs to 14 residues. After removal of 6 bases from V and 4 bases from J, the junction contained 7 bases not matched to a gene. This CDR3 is CASSLDRLADTQYF. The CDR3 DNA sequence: TGTGCCAGCAGCCTGGACAGGTTGGCAGATACGCAGTATTTT.

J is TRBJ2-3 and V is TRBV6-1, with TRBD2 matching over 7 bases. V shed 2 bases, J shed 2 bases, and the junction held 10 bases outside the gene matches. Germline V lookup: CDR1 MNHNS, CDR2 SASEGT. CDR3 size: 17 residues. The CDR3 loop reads CASSESPTSSDTDTQYF. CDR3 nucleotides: TGTGCCAGCAGTGAAAGCCCGACTAGCTCCGACACAGATACGCAGTATTTT.

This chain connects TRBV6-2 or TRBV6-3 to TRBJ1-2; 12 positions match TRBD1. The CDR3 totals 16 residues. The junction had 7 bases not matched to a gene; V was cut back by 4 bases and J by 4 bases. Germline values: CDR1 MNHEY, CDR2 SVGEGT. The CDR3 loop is CASSLIGTGGVYGYTF. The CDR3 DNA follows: TGTGCCAGCAGTTTGATCGGGACAGGGGGCGTCTATGGCTACACCTTC.

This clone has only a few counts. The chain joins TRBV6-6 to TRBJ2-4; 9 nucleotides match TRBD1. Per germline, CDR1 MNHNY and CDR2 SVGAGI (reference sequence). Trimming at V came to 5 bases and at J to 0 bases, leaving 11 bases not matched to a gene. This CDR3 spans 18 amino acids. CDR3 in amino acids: CASSPHRTGVRAKNIQYF. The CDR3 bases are TGTGCCAGCAGTCCCCATAGGACAGGGGTGCGAGCCAAAAACATTCAGTACTTC.

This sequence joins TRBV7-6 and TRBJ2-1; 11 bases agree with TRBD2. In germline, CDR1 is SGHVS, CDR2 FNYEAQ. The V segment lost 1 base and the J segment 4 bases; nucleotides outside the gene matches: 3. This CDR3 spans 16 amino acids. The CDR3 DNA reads TGTGCCAGCAGCTTAGGAGGGACTAGCGGTTACAATGAGCAGTTCTTC. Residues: CASSLGGTSGYNEQFF.

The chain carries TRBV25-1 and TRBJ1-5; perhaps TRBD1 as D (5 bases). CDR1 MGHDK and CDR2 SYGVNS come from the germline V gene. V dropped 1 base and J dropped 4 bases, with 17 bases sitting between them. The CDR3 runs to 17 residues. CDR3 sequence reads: CASSESTRRVVNQPQHF. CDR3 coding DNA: TGTGCCAGCAGTGAATCGACCCGCAGGGTAGTGAATCAGCCCCAGCATTTT. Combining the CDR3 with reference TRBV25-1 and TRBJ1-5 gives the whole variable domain EADIYQTPRYLVIGTGKKITLECSQTMGHDKMYWYQQDPGMELHLIHYSYGVNSTEKGDLSSESTVSRIRTEHFPLTLESARPSHTSQYLCASSESTRRVVNQPQHFGDGTRLSIL.

The CDR3 DNA reads TGCGCCAGCAGCCAAGGGGAGGGACAGAACACTGAAGCTTTCTTT. Translated, it gives CASSQGEGQNTEAFF. The genes are TRBV4-1 and TRBJ1-1; D may be TRBD1 (6 bases). Germline V CDR1 and CDR2: MGHRA, YSYEKL. Trimming removed 1 base from V and 1 base from J, with 10 bases in between. The CDR3 is 15 amino acids.